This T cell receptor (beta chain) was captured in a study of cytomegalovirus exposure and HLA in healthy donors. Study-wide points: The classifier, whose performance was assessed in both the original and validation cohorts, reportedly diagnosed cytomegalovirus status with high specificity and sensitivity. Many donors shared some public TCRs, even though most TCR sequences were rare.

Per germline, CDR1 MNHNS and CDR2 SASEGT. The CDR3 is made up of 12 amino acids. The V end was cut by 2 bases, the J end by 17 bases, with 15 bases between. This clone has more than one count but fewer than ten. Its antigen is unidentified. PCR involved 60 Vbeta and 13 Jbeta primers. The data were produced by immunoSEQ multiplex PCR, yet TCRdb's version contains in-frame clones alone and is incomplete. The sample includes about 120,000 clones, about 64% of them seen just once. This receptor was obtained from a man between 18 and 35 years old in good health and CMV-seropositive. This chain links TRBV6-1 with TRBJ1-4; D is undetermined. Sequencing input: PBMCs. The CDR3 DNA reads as TGTGCCAGCAGTGAACATACCGCACATGCCTTTTTT. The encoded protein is CASSEHTAHAFF.